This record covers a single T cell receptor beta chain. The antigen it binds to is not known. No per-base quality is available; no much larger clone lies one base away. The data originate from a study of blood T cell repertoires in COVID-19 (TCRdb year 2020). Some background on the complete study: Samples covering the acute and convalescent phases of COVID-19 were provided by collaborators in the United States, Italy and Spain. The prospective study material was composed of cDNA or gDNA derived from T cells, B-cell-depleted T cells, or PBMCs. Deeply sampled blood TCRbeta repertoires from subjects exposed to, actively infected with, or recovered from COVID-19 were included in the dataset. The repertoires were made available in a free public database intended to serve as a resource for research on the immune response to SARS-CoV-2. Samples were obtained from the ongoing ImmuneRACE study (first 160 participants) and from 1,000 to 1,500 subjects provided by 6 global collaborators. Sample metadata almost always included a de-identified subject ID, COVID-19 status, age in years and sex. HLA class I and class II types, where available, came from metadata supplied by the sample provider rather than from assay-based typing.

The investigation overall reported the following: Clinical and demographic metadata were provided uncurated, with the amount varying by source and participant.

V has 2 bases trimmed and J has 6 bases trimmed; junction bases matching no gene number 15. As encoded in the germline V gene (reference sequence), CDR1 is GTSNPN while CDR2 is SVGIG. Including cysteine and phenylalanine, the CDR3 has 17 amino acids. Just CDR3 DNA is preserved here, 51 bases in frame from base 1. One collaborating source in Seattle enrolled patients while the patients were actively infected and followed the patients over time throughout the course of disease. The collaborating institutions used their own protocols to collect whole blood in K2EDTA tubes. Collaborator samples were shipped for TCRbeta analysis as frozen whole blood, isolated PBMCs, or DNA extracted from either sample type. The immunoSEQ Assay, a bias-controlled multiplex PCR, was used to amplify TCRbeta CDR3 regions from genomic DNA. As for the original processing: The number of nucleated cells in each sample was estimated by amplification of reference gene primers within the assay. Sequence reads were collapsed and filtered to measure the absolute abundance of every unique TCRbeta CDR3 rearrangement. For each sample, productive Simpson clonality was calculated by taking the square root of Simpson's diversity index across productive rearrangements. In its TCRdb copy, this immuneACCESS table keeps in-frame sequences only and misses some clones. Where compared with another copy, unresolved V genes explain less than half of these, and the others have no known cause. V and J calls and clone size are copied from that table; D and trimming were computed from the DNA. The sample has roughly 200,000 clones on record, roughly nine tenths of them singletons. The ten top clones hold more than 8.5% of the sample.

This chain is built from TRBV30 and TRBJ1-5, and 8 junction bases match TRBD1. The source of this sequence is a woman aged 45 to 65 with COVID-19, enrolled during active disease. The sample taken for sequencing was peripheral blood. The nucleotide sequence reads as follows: TGTGCCTGGAGTCGGCGGACAGGGAATCTTCAGCGTCAGCCCCAGCATTTT. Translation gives CAWSRRTGNLQRQPQHF.